This T cell receptor beta chain was found in a study of shared clonotypes between healthy human individuals. Background on the study: The people who gave samples were a couple of women and a few men aged 18 to 49. Each donor's CD8 memory used one plate, CD8 naive two, each CD4 subset three.

In its sample, this clone was seen a few times. The antigen remains undetermined. Findings of the study overall: Among donors, the sharing of clonotypes was expected to be influenced by sequencing depth. Collection of samples was limited to blood; tissue repertoires likely differ.

The CDR3 totals 15 residues. Between the trimmed V and J ends, which lost 0 bases and 7 bases, there was a span of 16 bases. Germline V gene data show CDR1 as SGHRS and CDR2 as YFSETQ. Clones were sequenced by immunoSEQ multiplex PCR, and TCRdb holds only the in-frame ones, with some missing. The profile shows around 600,000 clones, around 97% of them singletons. This chain links TRBV5-1 with TRBJ1-2; no firm D call. The TCR comes from a woman aged 25-40 years in good health. Sequences were obtained from naive CD4+ T cells sorted from blood. Regarding subset: CD45RA+ positively selected. The CDR3 DNA reads TGCGCCAGCAGCTTGGTAGGGCAGAAGACTGGTGGCTACACCTTC. This sequence encodes CASSLVGQKTGGYTF.